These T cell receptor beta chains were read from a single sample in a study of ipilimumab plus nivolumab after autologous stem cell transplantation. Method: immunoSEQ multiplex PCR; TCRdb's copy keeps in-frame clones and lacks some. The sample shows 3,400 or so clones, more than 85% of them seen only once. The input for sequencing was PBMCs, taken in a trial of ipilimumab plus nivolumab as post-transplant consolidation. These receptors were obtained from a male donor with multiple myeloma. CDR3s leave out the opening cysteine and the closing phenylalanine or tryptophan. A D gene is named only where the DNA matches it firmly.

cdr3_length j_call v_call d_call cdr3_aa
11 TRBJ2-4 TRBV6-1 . ASNNLGENIQY
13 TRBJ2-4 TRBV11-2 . ASSLAGLAKNIQY
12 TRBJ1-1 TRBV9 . ASSVTGRNTEAF
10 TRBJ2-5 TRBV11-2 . ASSRGGETQY
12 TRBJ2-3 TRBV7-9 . ASSLTRSTDTQY
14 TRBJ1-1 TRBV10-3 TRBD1 AISGGTGGGGTEAF
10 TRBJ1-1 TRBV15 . ATSREGTEAF
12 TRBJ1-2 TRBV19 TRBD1 ASSRDRNNYGYT
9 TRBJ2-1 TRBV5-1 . ASSDSNEQF
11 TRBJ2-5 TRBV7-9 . ASSFSNVETQY
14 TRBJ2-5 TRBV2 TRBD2 ASTSRPLAAQETQY
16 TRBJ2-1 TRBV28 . ASSLADVGESSYNEQF
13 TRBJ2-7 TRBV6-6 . ASSYGPIGGYEQY
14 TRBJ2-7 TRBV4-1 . ASSLGGGVSSYEQY
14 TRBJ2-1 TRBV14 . ASSRSGQFSYNEQF
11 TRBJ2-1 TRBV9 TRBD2 ASSVLAGGEQF
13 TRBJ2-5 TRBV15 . ATSKGPVYQETQY
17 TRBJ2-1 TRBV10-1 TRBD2 ASSQTPGLAGDSYNEQF
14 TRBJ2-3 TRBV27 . ASSLSLQTSTDTQY
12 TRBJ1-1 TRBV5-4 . ASSLGRVNTEAF
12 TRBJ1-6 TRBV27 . ASSFRARNSPLH
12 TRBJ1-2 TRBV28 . ASSLGSSSYGYT
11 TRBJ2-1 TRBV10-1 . ASSMQGNNEQF
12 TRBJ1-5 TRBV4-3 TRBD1 ASSQVQGGQPQH
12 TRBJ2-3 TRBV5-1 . ASSFRAASDTQY
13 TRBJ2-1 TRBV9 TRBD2 ASSAGTSAGNEQF
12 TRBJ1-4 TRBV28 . ASSFGPANEKLF
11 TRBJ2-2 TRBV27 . ASSAYWSGELF
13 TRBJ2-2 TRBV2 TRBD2 ASSGGGRNTGELF
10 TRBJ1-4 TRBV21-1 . ASRWVKKGLF
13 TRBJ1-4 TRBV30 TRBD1 AWRDQGATNEKLF
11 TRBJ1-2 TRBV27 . ASSSGPTYGYT
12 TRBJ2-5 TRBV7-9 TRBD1 ASSQQGLEETQY
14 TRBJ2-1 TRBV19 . ASSIGGQSSYNEQF
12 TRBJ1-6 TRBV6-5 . ASSYRTLNSPLH
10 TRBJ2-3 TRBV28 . ATIDRGDTQY
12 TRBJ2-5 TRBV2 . ASSLGQNQETQY
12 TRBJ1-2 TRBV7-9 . ASSSTDLNYGYT
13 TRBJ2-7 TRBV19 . ARETNHRLSHEQY
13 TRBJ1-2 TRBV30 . AWSVGGSVPYGYT
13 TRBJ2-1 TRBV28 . ASRPNRAPYNEQF
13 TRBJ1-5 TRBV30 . AWSVGRDSNQPQH
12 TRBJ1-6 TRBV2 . ASTGAGGYSPLH
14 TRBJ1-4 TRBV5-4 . ASSLDGAATNEKLF
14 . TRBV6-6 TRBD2 ASSYSSGLAAYEQY
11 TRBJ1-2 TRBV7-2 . ASSLSPSHGYT
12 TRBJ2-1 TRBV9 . ASSVEPSGNEQF
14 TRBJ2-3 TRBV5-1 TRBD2 ASGGTSGRVTDTQY
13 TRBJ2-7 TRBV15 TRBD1 ATSRTGGWENEQY
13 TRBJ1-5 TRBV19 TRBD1 ASSMGQAGVQPQH
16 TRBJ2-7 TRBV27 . ASSLASVGRASSYEQY
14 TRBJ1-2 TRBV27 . ASSLAWTDHNYGYT
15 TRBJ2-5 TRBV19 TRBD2 ASSAPTKLAGEETQY
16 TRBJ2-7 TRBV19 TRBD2 ASSMELLAGVPSYEQY
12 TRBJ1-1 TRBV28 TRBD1 ASSRGTENTEAF